These 20 T cell receptor beta chains share one sample of origin, sequenced in a study of human T cells and chemical hapten exposure. As to time point: patch test 1, 2 weeks after DPC sensitization. Treatment here: therapeutic diphenylcyclopropenone sensitization with weekly scalp DPC. Using its own MiXCR run on the RACE reads, TCRdb lists one record per CDR3 protein. The sample carries about 120,000 distinct CDR3 sequences, about 13% recorded once. Sequences were derived from whole blood, sampled in connection with sensitization to the hapten diphenylcyclopropenone (DPC). The receptors derive from a man younger than 30 with alopecia areata. Some clones in this sample may be carry-over from other donors' samples.

The chain joins TRBV18 to TRBJ2-1, with 12 bases fitting TRBD2. The CDR3 is made up of 18 amino acids. V lost 4 bases to trimming and J lost 0 bases; unmatched junction nucleotides: 7. Germline V lookup: CDR1 KGHSH, CDR2 LQKENI. In DNA form, the CDR3 reads TGTGCCAGCTCACGGACTAGCGGGGATCTAAGCTCCTACAATGAGCAGTTCTTC. Residues: CASSRTSGDLSSYNEQFF.

This clonotype has more than one count but fewer than ten. CDR3 region: CASSLVARTGVVADTQYF. The CDR3 bases are TGTGCCAGCAGCTTGGTAGCCAGGACAGGGGTTGTCGCGGATACGCAGTATTTT. The V gene is TRBV7-2, the J gene TRBJ2-3; 9 bases map to TRBD1. Germline lookup yields CDR1 SGHTA and CDR2 FQGNSA. This CDR3 region has 18 residues. V gave up 3 bases and J gave up 6 bases; unmatched junction bases: 16.

This clonotype has just a few counts. The chain recombines TRBV6-2 or TRBV6-3 with TRBJ1-5; no clear D. The CDR3 extends over 12 amino acids. Trimming pared 7 bases from V and 7 bases from J, leaving 11 bases between. Germline lookup yields CDR1 MNHEY and CDR2 SVGEGT. The CDR3 region is CASTNPGQPQHF. CDR3 DNA sequence: TGTGCCAGCACCAATCCGGGGCAGCCCCAGCATTTT.

This clonotype was observed a handful of times. This chain links TRBV20-1 with TRBJ2-3; D gene uncertain. Looked up from germline, CDR1 is DFQATT and CDR2 is SNEGSKA (reference sequence). The CDR3 is 11 amino acids. Trimming took 5 bases from V and 6 from J, leaving 9 bases between them. CDR3 nucleotide sequence: TGCAGTGCTTCATTGGGGGATACGCAGTATTTT. It translates to CSASLGDTQYF.

The chain recombines TRBV10-3 with TRBJ2-1; TRBD2 matches at 7 bases. The V gene's germline CDR1 is ENHRY and CDR2 SYGVKD. After removal of 3 bases from V and 9 bases from J, the junction contained 5 bases not matched to a gene. The CDR3 spans 13 residues. The CDR3 sequence is CAISDGREGEQFF. As DNA, the CDR3 is TGTGCCATCAGTGATGGTAGGGAGGGTGAGCAGTTCTTC.

This chain links TRBV20-1 with TRBJ2-4, with 11 bases that match TRBD2. The J segment lost 0 bases and the V segment lost 2 bases, leaving 9 bases of the junction unmatched. Germline CDR1 and CDR2: DFQATT and SNEGSKA (reference sequence). This CDR3 is 18 amino acids long. The CDR3 reads CSARSSGTSGLAKNIQYF. CDR3 nucleotide sequence: TGCAGTGCTAGATCCTCTGGGACTAGCGGCCTAGCCAAAAACATTCAGTACTTC.

The chain joins TRBV29-1 to TRBJ1-3, with D tentatively TRBD1 (5 bases). This CDR3 comprises 15 residues. The V and J ends lost 4 bases and 5 bases respectively, with 18 bases between them. Germline lookup yields CDR1 SQVTM and CDR2 ANQGSEA. CDR3: CSVALSAGLRNTIYF. The CDR3 DNA reads as TGCAGCGTTGCTCTGTCGGCAGGGCTACGAAACACCATATATTTT.

The chain links TRBV18 to TRBJ2-5; 11 bases agree with TRBD1. The germline CDR1 and CDR2 sequences are KGHSH and LQKENI. The CDR3 runs to 16 residues. V trimming: 3 bases; J trimming: 5 bases; junction bases outside the gene matches: 8. Here the CDR3 reads CASSPGTGGSSETQYF. DNA of the CDR3: TGTGCCAGCTCACCCGGGACAGGGGGTTCCAGTGAGACCCAGTACTTC. Drawing the rest from reference TRBV18 and TRBJ2-5, the complete variable domain is NAGVMQNPRHLVRRRGQEARLRCSPMKGHSHVYWYRQLPEEGLKFMVYLQKENIIDESGMPKERFSAEFPKEGPSILRIQQVVRGDSAAYFCASSPGTGGSSETQYFGPGTRLLVL.

The chain is built from TRBV10-3 and TRBJ2-3; either TRBD1 or TRBD2 may supply D (5 bases each). CDR3 size: 15 residues. Germline CDR1 reads ENHRY; CDR2 reads SYGVKD. V was shortened by 2 bases and J by 2 bases, with 11 bases between the two germline ends. The CDR3 sequence is CAISEGTEFTDTQYF. The CDR3 coding sequence is TGTGCCATCAGTGAGGGGACGGAGTTCACAGATACGCAGTATTTT.

DNA for the CDR3: TGCGCCAGCAGCAAAACCCTCGGGGCAGCCGAGCGGGATACGCAGTATTTT. Amino acid sequence: CASSKTLGAAERDTQYF. The chain combines TRBV5-1 with TRBJ2-3; D tentatively reads TRBD1 or TRBD2 (5 bases each). The CDR3 spans 17 residues. Trimming took 4 bases from V and 6 from J, leaving 24 bases between them. From germline, CDR1 is SGHRS and CDR2 YFSETQ.

This clonotype was counted a few times. The rearrangement joins TRBV5-1 to TRBJ1-2; D unresolved. Germline lookup yields CDR1 SGHRS and CDR2 YFSETQ. The CDR3 totals 13 residues. With 0 bases removed from V and 5 bases from J, the gap between germline ends came to 8 bases. The CDR3 sequence: CASSLVVGYGYTF. The CDR3 bases are TGCGCCAGCAGCTTGGTTGTGGGTTATGGCTACACCTTC. Variable domain in full (rest from reference TRBV5-1 and TRBJ1-2): KAGVTQTPRYLIKTRGQQVTLSCSPISGHRSVSWYQQTPGQGLQFLFEYFSETQRNKGNFPGRFSGRQFSNSRSEMNVSTLELGDSALYLCASSLVVGYGYTFGSGTRLTVV.

The chain couples TRBV7-9 to TRBJ2-2; D is possibly TRBD1 or TRBD2 (6 bases each). Trimming removed 7 bases from V and 0 bases from J, with 18 bases in between. The CDR3 sequence is 17 residues long. Germline loops: CDR1 SEHNR, CDR2 FQNEAQ (reference sequence). The CDR3 sequence is CASTIARGRPNTGELFF. The CDR3 region has the DNA TGTGCCAGCACCATAGCTCGGGGGCGACCGAACACCGGGGAGCTGTTTTTT.

This clonotype has only a few counts. The chain couples TRBV7-2 to TRBJ2-6; D not resolved. The V and J ends lost 1 base and 0 bases respectively, with 4 bases between them. CDR3 length equals 15 residues. Per the germline V gene, CDR1 is SGHTA and CDR2 is FQGNSA. The CDR3, as DNA: TGTGCCAGCAGCTTAGGGAACTCTGGGGCCAACGTCCTGACTTTC. Protein product: CASSLGNSGANVLTF.

This clonotype was seen a handful of times. This chain joins TRBV2 and TRBJ1-1; no clear D. V was clipped by 6 bases and J by 7 bases, with 9 bases between them. Germline-derived CDR1 and CDR2 are SNHLY and FYNNEI. The CDR3 sequence is 11 residues long. The CDR3 DNA reads TGTGCCAGCAGCCTGAGAGTTGAAGCTTTCTTT. Amino acids: CASSLRVEAFF.

V is TRBV7-2 and J is TRBJ2-5; unclear D gene. Between the trimmed V and J ends, which lost 2 bases and 5 bases, there was a span of 21 bases. Germline V gene data show CDR1 as SGHTA and CDR2 as FQGNSA. The CDR3 totals 17 residues. The CDR3 spells CASSLFFETLPTETQYF. Written as DNA, the CDR3 is TGTGCCAGCAGCTTATTTTTTGAGACGTTGCCAACGGAGACCCAGTACTTC.

This clonotype was recorded a few times. The chain carries TRBV12-3 or TRBV12-4 and TRBJ2-2, with D possibly being TRBD1 (6 bases). The ends were cut back, 7 bases at V and 1 base at J, with 19 bases in the middle. This CDR3 contains 17 residues. The DNA for the CDR3 is TGTGCCAGCATCCTACAGGGTTGGAATAAGAACACCGGGGAGCTGTTTTTT. Protein product: CASILQGWNKNTGELFF.

V is TRBV5-1 and J is TRBJ2-3, with D possibly called TRBD1 or TRBD2 (5 bases each). Per the germline V gene, CDR1 is SGHRS and CDR2 is YFSETQ. The CDR3 loop spans 15 amino acids. With 1 base removed from V and 3 bases from J, the gap between germline ends came to 12 bases. For the CDR3, the DNA is TGCGCCAGCAGCTTGTACGGGGCGGTTACAGATACGCAGTATTTT. Amino acid sequence: CASSLYGAVTDTQYF.

This chain connects TRBV6-2 or TRBV6-3 to TRBJ2-2; D perhaps matches TRBD2 (6 bases). This CDR3 is 17 amino acids long. The V end was cut by 2 bases, the J end by 0 bases, with 13 bases between. Germline CDR1 and CDR2: MNHEY and SVGEGT. The CDR3 nucleotides read TGTGCCAGCAGTTACGCCGGGAGACCGTCGAACACCGGGGAGCTGTTTTTT. It translates to CASSYAGRPSNTGELFF.

The chain couples TRBV28 to TRBJ2-4; D gene unclear. The CDR3 extends over 15 amino acids. The V gene lost 5 bases and the J gene lost 0 bases, with 11 bases spanning the gap. CDR1 MDHEN and CDR2 SYDVKM come from the germline V gene. CDR3 DNA sequence: TGTGCCAGCAGTACGACTCAGGTAGCCAAAAACATTCAGTACTTC. Its translation: CASSTTQVAKNIQYF.

The chain combines TRBV7-9 with TRBJ2-1, with 9 bases fitting TRBD2. The CDR3 extends over 15 amino acids. Trimming at V came to 4 bases and at J to 2 bases, leaving 3 bases not matched to a gene. Germline assignment: CDR1 SEHNR and CDR2 FQNEAQ (reference sequence). CDR3 region: CASSSLAGPYNEQFF. CDR3 DNA: TGTGCCAGCAGCTCGCTAGCGGGACCCTACAATGAGCAGTTCTTC.